This TCR beta chain was found in a study of shared clonotypes between healthy human individuals. Whole-study results and caveats: Naive subsets, compared against memory subsets, generally had larger estimated richness values.

Assay: immunoSEQ multiplex PCR; the TCRdb copy retains only in-frame clones and omits some. The sample carries 2 million to 3 million clones, around 94% recorded once. The CDR3 contains 16 residues. Trimming removed 6 bases at V and 0 bases at J, with 15 bases between. Per the germline V gene, CDR1 is ENHRY and CDR2 is SYGVKD. Concerning this clone: What it recognizes is unknown.

This sequence joins TRBV10-3 and TRBJ2-1; possibly TRBD2 for D (5 bases). This TCR derives from a man younger than 35 in good health. The sequenced sample consisted of naive CD4+ T cells sorted from blood. Subset in this sample: CD45RA+ positively selected. CDR3 region: CAISPRAQSSYNEQFF. The CDR3 DNA is TGTGCCATCAGCCCGAGGGCGCAGAGCTCCTACAATGAGCAGTTCTTC.